This TCR beta chain was observed in a study of memory CD4+ T cells and cytomegalovirus serostatus. About the research overall: Of the healthy Belgian adults, fewer than 10 were CMV seropositive and about two dozen seronegative.

From germline, CDR1 is SGHVS and CDR2 FQNEAQ. This CDR3 is 14 amino acids long. J was trimmed by 7 bases and V by 3 bases; bases with no gene match: 6. Single viable CD3+CD4+CD8-CD45RO+ cells were sorted as the memory CD4+ T cells. CD4+ T cells were isolated by positive magnetic selection. General observations from the study: The CMV-associated TCR signature appears largely within the CD4+ memory repertoire.

Turning to this clone: Its antigen is currently unknown.

The method was immunoSEQ multiplex PCR; TCRdb's version includes in-frame clones alone and lacks a portion of them. The sample comprises 50,000 to 75,000 clones, 82% of which are singletons, and about 0.88% rests with the top ten. Sample: memory CD4+ T cells from blood. The sequence came from an adult in good health and CMV-seronegative. This chain links TRBV7-8 with TRBJ2-1; 7 bases line up with TRBD2. CDR3 DNA sequence: TGTGCCAGCAGCTTGAGGCTAGCGGTAAATGAGCAGTTCTTC. It is translated as CASSLRLAVNEQFF. The variable domain in full, completed from reference TRBV7-8 and TRBJ2-1, reads GAGVSQSPRYKVAKRGQDVALRCDPISGHVSLFWYQQALGQGPEFLTYFQNEAQLDKSGLPSDRFFAERPEGSVSTLKIQRTQQEDSAVYLCASSLRLAVNEQFFGPGTRLTVL.